This T cell receptor (beta chain) appears in the sequencing data of a study of cytomegalovirus exposure and HLA in healthy donors. Study-wide context: As an earlier analysis found, some 180 million T cells yielded about 100 million unique TCR beta sequences. Researchers found that less than 90% of about 400 genotyped donors fell within the Caucasian-associated ancestry cluster.

In the PCR, 60 Vbeta and 13 Jbeta primers were used. Clones were read by immunoSEQ multiplex PCR, and TCRdb kept only the in-frame ones, dropping some. The data contain roughly 100,000 clones, 78% of them singletons. In the case of this clone: Its antigen is unknown.

The study's findings and limits: Differences between HLA loci emerged in a later analysis of TCR association rates, with DRB1 most and HLA-C fewest.

Trimming took 1 base from V and 11 from J; bases not matched to a gene: 9. The CDR3 runs to 15 residues. Germline loops: CDR1 SGHTA, CDR2 FQGNSA. At the time of sampling, donors were nominally healthy, though unrecorded immune exposures were likely. The chain carries TRBV7-2 and TRBJ2-1; 9 positions agree with TRBD2. The TCR originated in a man aged 30 to 45 in good health and CMV-seronegative. The source material was PBMCs. The CDR3 DNA is TGTGCCAGCAGCTTAGAGGGACTAGCTCAAACGCAGCAGTTCTTC. The encoded protein is CASSLEGLAQTQQFF.